This section outlines one TCR beta chain sequence together with its context. Its antigen is still unknown. The sample is drawn from a study of cytomegalovirus exposure and HLA in healthy donors. Study-wide points: Rare sequences made up most TCRs, while some public TCRs were found in many donors. A later analysis linked around 15,000 TCR beta sequences to HLA alleles at 0.05 false discovery rate. Productive status was seen about 90% or about 30% of the time for most TCR beta V segments in an earlier analysis.

Although they were nominally healthy when sampled, donors likely had unrecorded immune exposures. This PCR relied on a set of 60 Vbeta primers and 13 Jbeta primers. Using immunoSEQ multiplex PCR, the repertoire was profiled, and TCRdb retains in-frame clones only, with some absent. Of about 130,000 clones listed, 80% are singletons. The CDR3 runs 15 residues. Germline V CDR1 and CDR2: SEHNR, FQNEAQ (reference sequence). V was cut by 5 bases and J by 4 bases, with 17 bases left in between. The sample was PBMCs. The TCR originated in a middle-aged man in good health and CMV-seronegative. The gene calls are TRBV7-9 and TRBJ2-5, with D tentatively TRBD2 (6 bases). This chain's CDR3 is CASSPTRGGPETQYF. CDR3 bases: TGTGCCAGCAGCCCAACCCGGGGAGGTCCAGAGACCCAGTACTTC.